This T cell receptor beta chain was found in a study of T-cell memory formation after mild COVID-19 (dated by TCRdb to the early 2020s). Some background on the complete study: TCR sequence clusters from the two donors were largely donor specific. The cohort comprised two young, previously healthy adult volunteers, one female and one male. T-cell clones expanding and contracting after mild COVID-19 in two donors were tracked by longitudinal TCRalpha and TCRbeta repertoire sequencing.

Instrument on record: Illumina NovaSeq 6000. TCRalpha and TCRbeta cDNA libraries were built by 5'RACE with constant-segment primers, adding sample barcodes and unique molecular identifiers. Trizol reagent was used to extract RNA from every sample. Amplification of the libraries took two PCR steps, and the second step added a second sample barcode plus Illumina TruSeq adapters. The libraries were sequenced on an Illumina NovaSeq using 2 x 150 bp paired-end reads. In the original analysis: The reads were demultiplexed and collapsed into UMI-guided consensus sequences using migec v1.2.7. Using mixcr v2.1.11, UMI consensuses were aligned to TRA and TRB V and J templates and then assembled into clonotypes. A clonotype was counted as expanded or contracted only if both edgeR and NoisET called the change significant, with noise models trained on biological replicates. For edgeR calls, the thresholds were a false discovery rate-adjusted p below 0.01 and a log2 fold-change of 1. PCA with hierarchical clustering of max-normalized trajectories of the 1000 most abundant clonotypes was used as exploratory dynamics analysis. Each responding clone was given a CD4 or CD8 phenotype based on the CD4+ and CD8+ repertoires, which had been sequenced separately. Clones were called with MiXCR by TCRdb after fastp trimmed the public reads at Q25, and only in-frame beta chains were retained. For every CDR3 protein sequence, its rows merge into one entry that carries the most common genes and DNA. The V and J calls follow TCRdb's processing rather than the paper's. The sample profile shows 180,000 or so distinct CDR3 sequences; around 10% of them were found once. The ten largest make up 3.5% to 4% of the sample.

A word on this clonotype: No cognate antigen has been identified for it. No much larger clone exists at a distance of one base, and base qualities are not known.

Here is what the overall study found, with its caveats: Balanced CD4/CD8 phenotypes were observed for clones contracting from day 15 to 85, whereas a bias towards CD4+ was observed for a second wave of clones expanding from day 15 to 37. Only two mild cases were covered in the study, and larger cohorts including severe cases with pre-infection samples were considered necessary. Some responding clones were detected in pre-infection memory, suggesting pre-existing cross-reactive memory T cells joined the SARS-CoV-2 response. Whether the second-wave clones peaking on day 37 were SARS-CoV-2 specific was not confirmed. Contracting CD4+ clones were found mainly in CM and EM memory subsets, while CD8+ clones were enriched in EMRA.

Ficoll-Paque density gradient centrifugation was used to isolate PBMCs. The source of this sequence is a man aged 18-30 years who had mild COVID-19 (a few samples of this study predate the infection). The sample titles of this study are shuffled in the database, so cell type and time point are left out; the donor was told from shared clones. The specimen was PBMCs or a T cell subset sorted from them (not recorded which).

The bases read TGTGCCAGCAGCTCACTACTCCGACAGGGGGCTGTAGAGACCCAGTACTTC. The encoded protein is CASSSLLRQGAVETQYF. The sequence joins TRBV7-8 to TRBJ2-5, and 10 junction bases match TRBD1. From V the trimming removes 4 bases and from J it removes 4 bases, while the gene matches leave 12 bases of the junction unaccounted for. The germline V gene sets CDR1 to SGHVS and CDR2 to FQNEAQ. Inclusive of the bounding cysteine and phenylalanine, the CDR3 is 17 residues long. Of the read, only the CDR3 DNA is kept; its 51 bases are in frame from base 1.